These 4 T cell receptor beta chains were sequenced from one sample in a study of T cells in tuberculosis (dated by TCRdb to 2016 to 2018). To prepare the library, the immunoSEQ multiplex PCR assay was applied. Here the immuneACCESS table is served through TCRdb, limited to in-frame sequences with V and J called. Missing clones are a known gap in these copies; in checked studies unresolved V genes cover under half, and the rest lacks a known reason. The sample has 30,000 to 35,000 clones on record, 70% to 90% of them singletons. About 5.2% of the sample belongs to the ten largest clones. The sample's time point label, decoded: new active TB diagnosis, blood taken before or within 7 days of starting treatment. The specimen was PBMCs, collected at tuberculosis diagnosis. The receptors stem from an adult with tuberculosis.

The rearrangement joins TRBV4-2 to TRBJ1-1; 9 nucleotides line up with TRBD1. The germline V gene has CDR1 LGHNA and CDR2 YNFKEQ. The CDR3 is 15 residues long. V shed 4 bases, J shed 7 bases, and the junction held 10 bases outside the gene matches. The DNA for the CDR3 is TGTGCCAGCAGCCGAGGGACAGGGAATTATTTTGAAGCTTTCTTT. Protein product: CASSRGTGNYFEAFF.

V usage is TRBV6-6 and J usage is TRBJ2-5; 10 nucleotides agree with TRBD2. With V trimmed by 6 bases and J by 4 bases, 8 bases remained unmatched. Germline CDR1 MNHNY, CDR2 SVGAGI (reference sequence). CDR3 size: 15 residues. Written as DNA, the CDR3 is TGTGCCAGCAGCCCCGCTAGCGGGAGAGGAGAGACCCAGTACTTC. Residues: CASSPASGRGETQYF.

J is TRBJ2-1 and V is TRBV9, with D hard to call. Looked up from germline, CDR1 is SGDLS and CDR2 is YYNGEE. The CDR3 is made up of 13 amino acids. V lost 0 bases to trimming and J lost 9 bases, with 10 bases between them. CDR3 region: CASSVVQQGEQFF. The CDR3 DNA sequence: TGTGCCAGCAGCGTAGTACAGCAAGGTGAGCAGTTCTTC.

This clone has only a few counts. V usage is TRBV4-2 and J usage is TRBJ1-5; unclear D gene. V dropped 4 bases and J dropped 3 bases, with 10 bases sitting between them. Germline CDR1 and CDR2: LGHNA and YNFKEQ. The CDR3 contains 14 residues. CDR3 sequence reads: CASSRDTINQPQHF. The CDR3 DNA reads TGTGCCAGCAGCCGCGACACGATCAATCAGCCCCAGCATTTT.